The 22 T cell receptor beta chains given below trace back to one sample, sequenced in a study of blood T cell repertoires in COVID-19. Method: immunoSEQ multiplex PCR; TCRdb's copy keeps in-frame clones and lacks some. The sample lists fewer than 250,000 clones, around 85% seen once, with around 6.4% in the top ten. Sequenced: peripheral blood. The receptor set was obtained from a woman aged 60-75 years with active or convalescent COVID-19.

This chain links TRBV7-8 with TRBJ1-5; the D gene is possibly TRBD1 (5 bases). The germline V and J ends were trimmed by 1 base and 4 bases, with 8 bases remaining between them. The V gene's germline CDR1 is SGHVS and CDR2 FQNEAQ. The CDR3 consists of 14 residues. In nucleotides, the CDR3 is TGTGCCAGCAGCTTAGTACAGGATAATCAGCCCCAGCATTTT. Encoded protein: CASSLVQDNQPQHF.

The chain has TRBV15 and TRBJ2-3; TRBD1 matches 7 bases. This CDR3 contains 15 residues. The germline V gene encodes CDR1 LNHNV and CDR2 YYDKDF (reference sequence). V gave up 0 bases and J gave up 0 bases; unmatched junction bases: 0. CDR3 coding DNA: TGTGCCACCAGCAGAGAGGGACAGAGCACAGATACGCAGTATTTT. Its translation is CATSREGQSTDTQYF.

The gene calls are TRBV11-3 and TRBJ2-1; 7 bases line up with TRBD2. The CDR3 contains 13 residues. V lost 2 bases and J lost 9; bases outside the gene matches: 4. In germline, CDR1 is SGHNT, CDR2 YENEEA. CDR3 bases: TGTGCCAGCAGCTTAAGCGGCGGGGGTGAGCAGTTCTTC. Translation: CASSLSGGGEQFF.

The chain couples TRBV5-1 to TRBJ1-6, with TRBD1 as a possible D gene (5 bases). This CDR3 comprises 16 residues. CDR1 SGHRS and CDR2 YFSETQ come from the germline V gene. V lost 8 bases and J lost 0, with 15 bases in between. The CDR3 is CASSTELSSYNSPLHF. In DNA, the CDR3 is TGCGCCAGTTCGACAGAACTAAGCTCCTATAATTCACCCCTCCACTTT.

The V gene is TRBV11-3, the J gene TRBJ2-3; D unclear. The V end lost 1 base, the J end lost 8 bases, and 10 bases lay between the germline ends. Germline V gives CDR1 SGHNT, CDR2 YENEEA. This CDR3 comprises 13 residues. Written as DNA, the CDR3 is TGTGCCAGCAGCTTAGGGGCAGTCGGTACGCAGTATTTT. Its translation: CASSLGAVGTQYF.

The chain couples TRBV24-1 to TRBJ1-1, with 7 bases lining up with TRBD1. Germline assignment: CDR1 KGHDR and CDR2 SFDVKD. V lost 10 bases, J lost 1 base, and 8 bases stayed unmatched. The CDR3 has 14 residues. The CDR3 nucleotides are TGTGCCACAGGGGGCTATACTTCGAACACTGAAGCTTTCTTT. Amino acid sequence: CATGGYTSNTEAFF.

The chain couples TRBV19 to TRBJ2-4; weak D call: TRBD2 (5 bases). Germline assignment: CDR1 LNHDA and CDR2 SQIVND (reference sequence). The CDR3 has 13 residues. Trimming stripped 5 bases from V and 5 bases from J, with 10 bases between. The DNA of the CDR3 is TGTGCCAGTAGTTACAGAGGGCAAAACATTCAGTACTTC. It codes for CASSYRGQNIQYF.

The CDR3 DNA sequence: TGCGCCAGCAGCTCAATAACAGGGAACGGAAACACCATATATTTT. Its translation is CASSSITGNGNTIYF. V usage is TRBV5-1 and J usage is TRBJ1-3, with D perhaps matching TRBD1 (6 bases). This CDR3 spans 15 amino acids. Trimming pared 3 bases from V and 4 bases from J, leaving 14 bases between. Looked up from germline, CDR1 is SGHRS and CDR2 is YFSETQ.

This chain connects TRBV5-1 to TRBJ2-3; tentative D call: TRBD2 (6 bases). Germline lookup yields CDR1 SGHRS and CDR2 YFSETQ. Trimming stripped 3 bases from V and 2 bases from J, with 13 bases between. The CDR3 is made up of 15 amino acids. The CDR3 loop reads CASSWRGVNTDTQYF. The CDR3 bases are TGCGCCAGCAGCTGGCGCGGGGTAAACACAGATACGCAGTATTTT.

The rearrangement joins TRBV21-1 to TRBJ1-1; the DNA was not used to check the table's D call, TRBD1. TRBV21-1 is a pseudogene locus. The CDR3 is 16 amino acids. This CDR3 is CARRPYRGLMNTEAFF. The CDR3 DNA reads TGTGCCAGACGACCCTACAGGGGGCTCATGAACACTGAAGCTTTCTTT.

This sequence joins TRBV11-1 and TRBJ2-3; maybe TRBD1 (5 bases). V lost 5 bases and J 3 bases, leaving 15 bases between the germline ends. CDR3 length: 15 amino acids. Germline V gene data show CDR1 as SGHAT and CDR2 as FQDESV (reference sequence). In nucleotides, the CDR3 is TGTGCCAGCAGCAAAGGCAGGGCCGGTACAGATACGCAGTATTTT. Translating gives CASSKGRAGTDTQYF. The full variable domain, completed using reference TRBV11-1 and TRBJ2-3, is EAEVAQSPRYKITEKSQAVAFWCDPISGHATLYWYRQILGQGPELLVQFQDESVVDDSQLPKDRFSAERLKGVDSTLKIQPAELGDSAMYLCASSKGRAGTDTQYFGPGTRLTVL.

This rearrangement joins TRBV6-1 to TRBJ1-5, with 9 bases identical to TRBD1. This CDR3 is 17 amino acids long. J lost 4 bases, V lost 4 bases, and 11 bases had no gene match. Germline values: CDR1 MNHNS, CDR2 SASEGT. The DNA for the CDR3 is TGTGCCAGCAGTGCGGACACGATGACAGGGGGGAATCAGCCCCAGCATTTT. Amino acid sequence: CASSADTMTGGNQPQHF.

V and J are TRBV15 and TRBJ2-5, with D possibly matching TRBD1 (6 bases). CDR1 is LNHNV, CDR2 YYDKDF, per germline (reference sequence). The CDR3 extends over 14 amino acids. Between the trimmed V and J ends, which lost 7 bases and 2 bases, there was a span of 14 bases. The CDR3 reads CATTKDSGQETQYF. The CDR3, as DNA: TGTGCCACCACCAAGGACAGCGGACAAGAGACCCAGTACTTC. Full variable domain (outside the CDR3, taken from reference TRBV15 and TRBJ2-5): DAMVIQNPRYQVTQFGKPVTLSCSQTLNHNVMYWYQQKSSQAPKLLFHYYDKDFNNEADTPDNFQSRRPNTSFCFLDIRSPGLGDTAMYLCATTKDSGQETQYFGPGTRLLVL.

The V call is TRBV5-1, the J call TRBJ2-3; TRBD1 aligns across 8 bases. From germline, CDR1 is SGHRS and CDR2 YFSETQ. V lost 1 base to trimming and J lost 1 base; unmatched junction nucleotides: 11. The CDR3 loop spans 18 amino acids. The CDR3 reads CASSLSAGGNVGTDTQYF. DNA for the CDR3: TGCGCCAGCAGCTTGTCGGCAGGGGGCAACGTCGGCACAGATACGCAGTATTTT.

This chain links TRBV29-1 with TRBJ1-1, with a tentative D call TRBD1 (5 bases). CDR3 length equals 12 residues. Germline V gene sequence: CDR1 SQVTM, CDR2 ANQGSEA. Deletions cut 5 bases from V and 4 bases from J, with 11 bases between. CDR3 DNA sequence: TGCAGCGTTTCCGGGGGGGGCACTGAAGCTTTCTTT. It yields the protein CSVSGGGTEAFF.

A remark on this clone: Germline and junction disagree at one end, which may indicate a read error. The DNA of the CDR3 is TGTGCCACCAGCAGAGAGGTCGAGAAAAACTATGGCTACACCTTT. This sequence encodes CATSREVEKNYGYTF. The V and J genes are TRBV15 and TRBJ1-2; D unclear. The CDR3 is made up of 15 amino acids. Germline CDR1 LNHNV, CDR2 YYDKDF (reference sequence).

This chain connects TRBV3-1 (or the pseudogene TRBV3-2) to TRBJ2-1; no clear D. Trimming shortened V by 1 base and J by 7 bases, and 5 bases separated the two germline ends. The CDR3 is made up of 12 amino acids. The V gene's germline CDR1 is LGHDT and CDR2 YNNKEL (reference sequence). CDR3 protein: CASSQVRNEQFF. As DNA, the CDR3 is TGTGCCAGCAGCCAAGTCAGGAATGAGCAGTTCTTC.

V usage is TRBV28 and J usage is TRBJ2-5; TRBD1 matches at 7 bases. After removal of 2 bases from V and 3 bases from J, the junction contained 6 bases not matched to a gene. Germline V gene lookup returns CDR1 MDHEN and CDR2 SYDVKM. CDR3 length equals 15 residues. The CDR3 sequence: CASSLPTTGKETQYF. CDR3 in DNA: TGTGCCAGCAGTTTACCCACGACAGGGAAAGAGACCCAGTACTTC.

This sequence joins TRBV19 and TRBJ1-2; 9 positions agree with TRBD1. Per germline, CDR1 LNHDA and CDR2 SQIVND (reference sequence). The length of the CDR3 is 14 residues. The trim removed 10 bases at V and 4 bases at J, leaving 10 bases unmatched. The CDR3 sequence: CATQPGQGGYGYTF. The CDR3, as DNA: TGTGCCACCCAACCGGGACAGGGCGGCTATGGCTACACCTTC.

V and J are TRBV18 and TRBJ1-1; D uncertain. The V gene's germline CDR1 is KGHSH and CDR2 LQKENI. The CDR3 is 13 residues long. Trimming left V 5 bases short and J 0 bases short, with 7 bases between. The CDR3 nucleotides read TGTGCCAGCTCAAGAGAGCTGAACACTGAAGCTTTCTTT. Translated, it gives CASSRELNTEAFF.

The chain employs TRBV5-4 and TRBJ1-1, with TRBD1 identical over 7 bases. Germline V CDR1 and CDR2: SGHNT, YYREEE (reference sequence). There are 15 residues in the CDR3. V shed 3 bases and J 6 bases; nucleotides not matched to a gene: 11. For the CDR3, the DNA is TGTGCCAGCAGCTCCGAAGGGGGCGCTTGGGCTGAAGCTTTCTTT. Amino acids: CASSSEGGAWAEAFF. Filled out from reference TRBV5-4 and TRBJ1-1, the complete variable domain reads ETGVTQSPTHLIKTRGQQVTLRCSSQSGHNTVSWYQQALGQGPQFIFQYYREEENGRGNFPPRFSGLQFPNYSSELNVNALELDDSALYLCASSSEGGAWAEAFFGQGTRLTVV.

The chain has TRBV10-3 and TRBJ1-5; D is possibly TRBD1 (5 bases). Per the germline V gene, CDR1 is ENHRY and CDR2 is SYGVKD. With 10 bases removed from V and 1 base from J, the gap between germline ends came to 11 bases. The CDR3 is 13 residues long. The CDR3 DNA reads as TGTGCCACTGGGGCGGGAAGCAATCAGCCCCAGCATTTT. It encodes CATGAGSNQPQHF.